Described below is a single TCR beta chain sequence and its context. From germline, CDR1 is SNHLY and CDR2 FYNNEI. With V trimmed by 7 bases and J by 4 bases, 9 bases remained unmatched. The CDR3 is 14 amino acids. This specimen comes from a study of T cell responses to AZD1222 COVID-19 vaccine. The assay was immunoSEQ multiplex PCR, and TCRdb's table has in-frame clones only and misses some. The sample has 120,000 or so clones, roughly 90% seen once. The sequenced sample was peripheral blood, obtained 28 days after the second AZD1222 dose. The genes are TRBV2 and TRBJ2-7, with 8 bases fitting TRBD2. This receptor was taken from an adult who received the AZD1222 COVID-19 vaccine. The CDR3: CASTPERELYEQYF. The CDR3 DNA is TGTGCCAGCACCCCGGAGCGGGAGCTTTACGAGCAGTACTTC.